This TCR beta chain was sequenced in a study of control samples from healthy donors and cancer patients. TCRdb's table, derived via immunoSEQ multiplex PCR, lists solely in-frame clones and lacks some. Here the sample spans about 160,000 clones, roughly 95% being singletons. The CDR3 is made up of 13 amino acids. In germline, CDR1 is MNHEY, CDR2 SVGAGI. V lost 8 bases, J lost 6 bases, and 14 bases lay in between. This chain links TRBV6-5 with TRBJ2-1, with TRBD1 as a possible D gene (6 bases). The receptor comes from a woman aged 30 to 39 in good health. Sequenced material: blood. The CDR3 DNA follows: TGTGCCAGCTGCTTGGACAGCCCCAATGAGCAGTTCTTC. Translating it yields CASCLDSPNEQFF.